Given below is one T cell receptor (beta chain) in context. This clone's antigen is unknown. The sample holds no much larger clone one base away, and base qualities are not on file. CDR1 and CDR2 are read off the germline V gene (reference sequence) as LNHNV and YYDKDF. Taken from cysteine to phenylalanine, the CDR3 has 15 residues. Only CDR3 DNA remains: 45 bases, in frame from the first base. Between the V and J ends, shortened by 0 bases and 0 bases respectively, the junction contains 6 bases. The data were taken from a study of blood T cell repertoires in COVID-19 (dated by TCRdb to between 2020 and 2021). Background on the whole study: Collaborator samples came from the United States, Italy and Spain and covered acute and convalescent phases of COVID-19. The prospective study material was composed of cDNA or gDNA derived from T cells, B-cell-depleted T cells, or PBMCs. The dataset comprised deeply sampled blood TCRbeta repertoires from subjects exposed to, actively infected with, or recovered from COVID-19. A freely available public database, intended as a resource for researchers studying the immune response to SARS-CoV-2, is where the repertoires were released. The samples were drawn from the first 160 participants of the ongoing ImmuneRACE study and from about 1,200 subjects provided by 6 global collaborators. A de-identified subject ID, COVID-19 status, age in years and sex were almost always included in the sample metadata. Where available, HLA class I and class II types were obtained from metadata supplied by the sample provider rather than from assay-based typing.

TCRbeta CDR3 regions were amplified from genomic DNA by means of the immunoSEQ Assay, a bias-controlled multiplex PCR. Turning to the authors' computational methods: The number of nucleated cells in each sample was estimated by amplification of reference gene primers within the assay. To quantify the absolute abundance of each unique TCRbeta CDR3 rearrangement, sequence reads were collapsed and filtered. For each sample, productive Simpson clonality was calculated as the square root of Simpson's diversity index over productive rearrangements. TCRdb stores this immuneACCESS table with in-frame sequences only. Part of the clones is absent; in the studies checked, under half of the shortfall reflects unresolved V genes, and no reason is known for the rest. Clonal size and the V and J genes are those of that table, whereas D and trimming came from the DNA. Recorded for this sample are about 100,000 clones; roughly 87% of them occurred a single time. Clones ranked in the top ten supply about 6.5% of the sample.

The full study reports these points: Clinical and demographic metadata were provided uncurated, with the amount varying by source and participant.

Each collaborating institution followed its own protocols to collect whole blood in K2EDTA tubes. Collaborator samples were shipped for TCRbeta analysis as frozen whole blood, isolated PBMCs, or DNA extracted from either sample type. Sequencing input: peripheral blood. This TCR derives from a woman aged 55-69 years with acute or convalescent COVID-19. The chain links TRBV15 with TRBJ1-5; the D gene is perhaps TRBD1, on 6 matching bases. The nucleotide sequence reads TGTGCCACCAGCAGAGAACAGGGTAGCAATCAGCCCCAGCATTTT. This encodes CATSREQGSNQPQHF.